This is a list of T cell receptor beta chains from one sample in a study of blood T cell repertoires in COVID-19. The protocol was immunoSEQ multiplex PCR, while the TCRdb copy is restricted to in-frame clones and leaves out a portion. The sample contains 150,000 to 200,000 clones, approximately 86% of which appear only once. Sequencing input: peripheral blood. The receptors stem from a woman older than 75 with active or convalescent COVID-19. Each CDR3 is given without its conserved first and last residue. The order of the fields is V gene, J gene, D gene, CDR3 protein. A D gene is named only where the DNA matches it firmly.

TRBV9	TRBJ2-1	.	ASSVRDTYNEQF
TRBV19	TRBJ2-5	.	ASSQHGTSKETQY
TRBV11-2	TRBJ2-5	.	ASSKSGYIQETQY
TRBV10-3	TRBJ1-1	.	AISEGDYTEAF
TRBV11-2	TRBJ1-2	.	ASSLLGLGYT
TRBV28	TRBJ1-2	TRBD1	ASSRRGGAVGYT
TRBV3-1/TRBV3-2	TRBJ2-3	.	ASSPTTRTDTQY
TRBV5-4	TRBJ1-2	TRBD1	ASSPDRNYGYT
TRBV11-3	TRBJ2-7	.	ASSLAGSYEQY
TRBV12-3/TRBV12-4	TRBJ2-3	TRBD2	ASMAGDTDTQY
TRBV21-1	TRBJ2-7	.	ASSKAQASGAWEQY
TRBV27	TRBJ2-1	TRBD2	ASSGTSRNEQF
TRBV6-5	TRBJ2-1	.	ASRELDEQF
TRBV5-1	TRBJ1-3	.	ASSLSGADGNTIY
TRBV7-9	TRBJ2-1	TRBD2	ASSSPGTSGRNEQF
TRBV3-1/TRBV3-2	TRBJ1-1	.	ASSWTNLNTEAF
TRBV5-4	TRBJ1-1	.	ASSLQVSNTEAF
TRBV2	TRBJ1-4	.	ASSSQGDKLF
TRBV5-4	TRBJ2-3	TRBD2	ASSSPSGHGADTQY
TRBV30	TRBJ1-3	.	AWSVHWTAPGNTIY
TRBV28	TRBJ2-7	.	ASSLYEQGYEQY
TRBV18	TRBJ1-4	.	ASSPPRTGSNEKLF
TRBV14	TRBJ2-1	TRBD2	ASSPGLAGGGGEQF
TRBV19	TRBJ1-5	.	ASSPRVGGISNQPQH
TRBV7-9	TRBJ2-3	.	ASSSSWTAWLY
TRBV12-5	TRBJ2-3	TRBD2	ASGLSSGRADTQY
TRBV18	TRBJ1-5	.	ASSPGGSTPQH
TRBV7-9	TRBJ1-1	.	ASSLGTNTEAF
TRBV4-1	TRBJ2-1	TRBD2	ASSPGLAGIYEQF
TRBV10-3	TRBJ1-5	.	AISESGAGIGQPQH
TRBV20-1	TRBJ2-5	.	SASGAGSYQETQY
TRBV5-6	TRBJ1-1	.	ASSLAPRVATNTEAF
TRBV24-1	TRBJ1-2	.	ATSDLTGPNYGYT
TRBV24-1	TRBJ2-3	TRBD1	ATSDATGSGTDTQY
TRBV19	TRBJ2-4	.	ASSPLAKNIQY
TRBV5-6	TRBJ2-2	TRBD2	ASMLAGVNTGELF
TRBV10-1	TRBJ2-3	TRBD1	ASSLDRGADTQY
TRBV6-5	TRBJ2-1	.	ASRRDNEQF
TRBV2	TRBJ2-1	TRBD1	ASSGYRGPYNEQF
TRBV10-3	TRBJ2-7	.	ASLPGLHDYEQY
TRBV5-8	TRBJ2-5	.	ASSFPGHSETQY
TRBV5-1	TRBJ1-3	.	ASSSQGWENTIY
TRBV11-2	TRBJ1-4	TRBD1	ASTEGQASGKLF
TRBV28	TRBJ2-6	.	ASSPQAAGANVLT
TRBV6-5	TRBJ1-5	.	ASRPSGRFQPQH
TRBV5-1	TRBJ2-2	TRBD2	ATGRDYTNTGELF
TRBV5-1	TRBJ1-1	TRBD1	ASSVGQGGAEAF
TRBV28	TRBJ1-1	TRBD1	ASSSGGTEAF
TRBV7-8	TRBJ2-3	TRBD2	ASSLGVASGRGADTQY
TRBV7-9	TRBJ2-7	.	ASSPGTIYEQY
TRBV5-1	TRBJ1-1	.	ASSSRATEAF
TRBV29-1	TRBJ2-5	.	SVDLARETQY
TRBV20-1	TRBJ2-1	.	SASDEIENEQF
TRBV28	TRBJ1-5	.	ASTLGGFRNQPQH
TRBV19	TRBJ1-4	TRBD1	ASSPGTVDGKLF
TRBV10-3	TRBJ2-7	.	AITGQTSYEQY
TRBV19	TRBJ1-1	.	ASSIKLREQF
TRBV20-1	TRBJ2-3	.	SASLSSGSTDTQY
TRBV12-5	TRBJ2-2	.	ASGLSGTTGELF